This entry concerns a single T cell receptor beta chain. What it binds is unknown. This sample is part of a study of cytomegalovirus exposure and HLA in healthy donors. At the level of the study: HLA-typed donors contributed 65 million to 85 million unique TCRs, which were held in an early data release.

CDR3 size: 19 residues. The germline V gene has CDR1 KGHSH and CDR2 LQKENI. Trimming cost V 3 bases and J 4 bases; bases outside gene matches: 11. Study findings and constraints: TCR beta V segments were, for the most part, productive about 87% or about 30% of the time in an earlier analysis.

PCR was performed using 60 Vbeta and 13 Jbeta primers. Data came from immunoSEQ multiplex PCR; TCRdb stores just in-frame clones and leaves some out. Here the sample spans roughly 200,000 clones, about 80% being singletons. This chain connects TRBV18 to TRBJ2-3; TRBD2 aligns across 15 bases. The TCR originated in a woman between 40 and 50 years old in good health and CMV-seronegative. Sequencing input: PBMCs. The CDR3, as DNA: TGTGCCAGCTCACCCCTAGGACTAGCGGGGGGGCAGTTCGCAGATACGCAGTATTTT. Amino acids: CASSPLGLAGGQFADTQYF.